The source of this T cell receptor beta chain is a study of shared clonotypes between healthy human individuals. Profiled with immunoSEQ multiplex PCR; TCRdb holds only in-frame clones, not every one. The sample has roughly 1,000,000 clones, about 80% seen once. Concerning this clone itself: Its target is not known.

Notes on the study in general: For sorted subsets, rarefaction showed incomplete sequencing despite large depth. Generation probabilities of non-shared clonotypes were lower (relative to those shared by all four donors). A handful of donors showed sharing of approximately 5% of naive CD4 clonotypes.

This CDR3 is 15 amino acids long. Trimming cost V 8 bases and J 5 bases, with 21 bases left between them. Germline V gene sequence: CDR1 SNHLY, CDR2 FYNNEI. In the CD4+ fraction, cells were divided into CD45RA+ naive and CD45RA-negative memory subsets. This TCR derives from a man in his late teens or twenties in good health. Some clones in this sample may be carry-over from other donors' samples. The material sequenced was memory CD4+ T cells from PBMCs. This sample's subset: CD45RA-negative fraction. This chain joins TRBV2 and TRBJ2-5; D might be TRBD2 (5 bases). For the CDR3, the DNA is TGTGCCAGCGAGGGATCGTACACTCGGAGGGAGACCCAGTACTTC. Its translation is CASEGSYTRRETQYF.